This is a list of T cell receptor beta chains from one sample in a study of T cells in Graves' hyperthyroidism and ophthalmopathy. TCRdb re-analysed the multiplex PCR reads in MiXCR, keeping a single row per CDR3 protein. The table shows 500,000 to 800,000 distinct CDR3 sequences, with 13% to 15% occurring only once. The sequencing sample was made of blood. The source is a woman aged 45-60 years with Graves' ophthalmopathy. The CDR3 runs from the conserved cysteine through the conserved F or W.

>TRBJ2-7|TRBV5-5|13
CASSGTSLYEQYF
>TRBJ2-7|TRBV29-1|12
CSVGQGNYEQYF
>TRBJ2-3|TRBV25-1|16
CASSDDMRGGTDTQYF
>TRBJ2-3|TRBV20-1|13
CSAPESGDYTQYF
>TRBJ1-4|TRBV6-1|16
CASSLRPGQGANKLFF
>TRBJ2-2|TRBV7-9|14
CASSLVSEFGELFF
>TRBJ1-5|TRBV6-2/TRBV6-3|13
CASSRQGYQPQHF
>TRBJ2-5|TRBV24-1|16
CATSESGTGISETQYF
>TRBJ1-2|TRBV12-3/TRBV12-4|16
CASSPGQGAANYGYTF
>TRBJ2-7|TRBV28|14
CASTPLGFSYGQYF
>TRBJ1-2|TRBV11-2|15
CASSLSQGANYGYTF
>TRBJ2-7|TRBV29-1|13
CSVTSGSIYEQYF
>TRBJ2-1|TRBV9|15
CASSGVAGGFDEQFF
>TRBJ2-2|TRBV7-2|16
CASSFAGTANTGELFF
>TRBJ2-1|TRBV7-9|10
CASGLTEQFF
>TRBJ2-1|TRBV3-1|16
CASSQGQGGSYNEQFF
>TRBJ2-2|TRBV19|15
CASSIRADDTGELFF
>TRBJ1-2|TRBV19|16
CASSSSNPGQGGGYTF
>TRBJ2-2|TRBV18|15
CASSEGVASAGELFF
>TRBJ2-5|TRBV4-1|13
CASSQGTRYPQYF
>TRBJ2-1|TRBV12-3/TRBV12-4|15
CASTTVNRIFNEQFF
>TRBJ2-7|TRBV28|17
CASSFPTTGKFFYEQYF
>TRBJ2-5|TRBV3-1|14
CASSRDLRQETQYF
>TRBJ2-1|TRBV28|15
CASSLLGLAGNEQFF
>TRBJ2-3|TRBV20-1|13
CSASPAGTDTQYF
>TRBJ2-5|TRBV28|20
CASSLSFRTSGRPTQETQYF
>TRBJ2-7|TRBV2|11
CASTLPREQYF
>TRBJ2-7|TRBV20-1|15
CSAFLLADNTYEQYF
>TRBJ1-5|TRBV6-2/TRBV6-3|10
CASNFQPQHF
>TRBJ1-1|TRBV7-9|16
CASSLSTDRAGTEAFF
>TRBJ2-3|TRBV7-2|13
CASSYHLRDTQYF
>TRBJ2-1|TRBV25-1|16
CASSEVGHKRGNEQFF
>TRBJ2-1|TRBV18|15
CASSPVGFEGNEQFF
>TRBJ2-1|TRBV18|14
CASSPTAVYNEQFF
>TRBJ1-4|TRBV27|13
CASKHRGEEKLFF
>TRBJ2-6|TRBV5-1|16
CASSLVGGSGANVLTF
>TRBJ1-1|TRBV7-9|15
CASSARPRGLTEAFF
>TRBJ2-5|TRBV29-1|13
CSVRWGAGETQHF
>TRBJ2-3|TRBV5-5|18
CASSLSPSGYPSTDTQYF
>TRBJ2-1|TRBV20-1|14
CSARTIEGYNEQFF
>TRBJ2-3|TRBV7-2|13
CASSPRIANTQYF
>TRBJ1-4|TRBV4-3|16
CASSQGTGGVIQKLFF
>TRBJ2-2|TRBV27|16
CASSLYASLGTGELFF
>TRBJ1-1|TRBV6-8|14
CASSSGQPDTEAFF
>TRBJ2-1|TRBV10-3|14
CAISFSDIYNEQFF
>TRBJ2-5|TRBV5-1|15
CASSDPPSGQETQYF
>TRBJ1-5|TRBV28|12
CASKRGNQPQHF
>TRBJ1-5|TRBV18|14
CASSPQGRNQPQHF
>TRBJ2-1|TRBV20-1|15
CSARKFGGTYNEQFF
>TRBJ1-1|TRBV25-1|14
CASSPWTGGAEAFF
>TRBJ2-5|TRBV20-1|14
CSARDLAVQETQYF
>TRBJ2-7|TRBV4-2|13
CASSQALRYEQYF
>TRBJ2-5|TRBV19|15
CASSALAGQQETQYF
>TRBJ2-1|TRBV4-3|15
CASSQIRLAGGEQFF